Presented here are 24 T cell receptor beta chains from one specimen sequenced in a study of T-cell reconstitution after alpha-beta-depleted transplantation in children. Unique molecular identifiers were used to barcode this TCRbeta library. TCRdb reanalysed the PCR reads using MiXCR and keeps one entry per CDR3 protein. The table has around 400,000 distinct CDR3 sequences, about a tenth seen once. Sequences were derived from PBMCs from the stem cell graft donor, sampled from the stem cell graft. The receptors derive from a human donor who donated a stem cell graft to a child with acute myeloid leukemia.

CDR3 bases: TGTGCCATCAGTGAGGGCGGCGGGACCAGGAGCACAGATACGCAGTATTTT. This gives the protein CAISEGGGTRSTDTQYF. The J gene is TRBJ2-3, the V gene TRBV10-3; D is possibly TRBD2 (6 bases). V lost 2 bases to trimming and J lost 0 bases, with 15 bases between them. The CDR3 consists of 17 residues. Germline V gene data show CDR1 as ENHRY and CDR2 as SYGVKD.

This clonotype showed up many times. The CDR3 reads CASRGTRGTGELFF. DNA for the CDR3: TGTGCCAGCCGAGGGACAAGAGGCACCGGGGAGCTGTTTTTT. The chain joins TRBV11-2 to TRBJ2-2; D possibly corresponds to TRBD1 (6 bases). Germline V lookup: CDR1 SGHAT, CDR2 FQNNGV. The CDR3 has 14 residues. With 8 bases removed from V and 4 bases from J, the gap between germline ends came to 14 bases.

V usage is TRBV12-3 or TRBV12-4 and J usage is TRBJ1-6; 8 positions match TRBD1. This CDR3 contains 13 residues. Trimming cost V 6 bases and J 8 bases; bases outside gene matches: 3. CDR3 loop: CASRATGDSPLHF. The CDR3 nucleotides are TGTGCCAGCAGGGCGACAGGGGATTCACCCCTCCACTTT.

This clonotype was seen more than once but under ten times. The chain carries TRBV19 and TRBJ2-1; TRBD2 matches at 8 bases. The CDR3 extends over 13 amino acids. The J segment lost 7 bases and the V segment lost 8 bases, leaving 7 bases of the junction unmatched. Per germline, CDR1 LNHDA and CDR2 SQIVND (reference sequence). Written as DNA, the CDR3 is TGTGCCAGTCTTGGCGGGGGGCAGAATGAGCAGTTCTTC. As protein: CASLGGGQNEQFF.

This chain connects TRBV6-1 to TRBJ1-1; weak D call: TRBD1 (5 bases). Germline V gene sequence: CDR1 MNHNS, CDR2 SASEGT. The CDR3 totals 14 residues. V lost 6 bases and J 3 bases, leaving 14 bases between the germline ends. The CDR3 is CASRPDGGDTEAFF. The CDR3 DNA follows: TGTGCCAGCAGACCCGACGGGGGGGACACTGAAGCTTTCTTT.

Many counts were recorded for this clonotype. The rearrangement links TRBV5-6 to TRBJ2-6; no clear D. Germline CDR1 reads SGHDT; CDR2 reads YYEEEE. The CDR3 consists of 16 residues. Deletions cut 2 bases from V and 0 bases from J, with 9 bases between. CDR3 DNA sequence: TGTGCCAGCAGCTTTCTTGGGTTCTCTGGGGCCAACGTCCTGACTTTC. It specifies CASSFLGFSGANVLTF.

With regard to this clonotype: The germline gene is not matched at one end of the junction; a read error may be the cause. The CDR3 loop reads CASSEPHRKGGEEIQYF. In nucleotides, the CDR3 is TGTGCCAGCAGCGAGCCCCACCGGAAAGGTGGGGAAGAGATCCAGTACTTC. The chain couples TRBV9 to TRBJ2-5; the D is unclear. Germline V CDR1 and CDR2: SGDLS, YYNGEE. The CDR3 extends over 17 amino acids.

This clonotype has ten or more counts. The chain recombines TRBV9 with TRBJ2-1, with unresolved D. Germline V lookup: CDR1 SGDLS, CDR2 YYNGEE. CDR3 length: 14 amino acids. V was trimmed by 4 bases and J by 4 bases, leaving 12 bases between them. CDR3 in amino acids: CASSPERGYNEQFF. Written as DNA, the CDR3 is TGTGCCAGCAGCCCGGAGAGAGGATACAATGAGCAGTTCTTC. Full variable domain (missing parts from reference TRBV9 and TRBJ2-1): DSGVTQTPKHLITATGQRVTLRCSPRSGDLSVYWYQQSLDQGLQFLIQYYNGEERAKGNILERFSAQQFPDLHSELNLSSLELGDSALYFCASSPERGYNEQFFGPGTRLTVL.

This clonotype was recorded many times. The chain links TRBV4-1 to TRBJ2-3, with 10 bases that match TRBD2. Germline-derived CDR1 and CDR2 are MGHRA and YSYEKL. V lost 4 bases to trimming and J lost 6 bases; unmatched junction nucleotides: 7. The CDR3 length is 15 residues. The CDR3: CASSLLAGEYDTQYF. The CDR3 DNA is TGCGCCAGCAGCCTCCTAGCGGGAGAGTATGATACGCAGTATTTT.

The genes are TRBV7-8 and TRBJ1-3; D is possibly TRBD1 (5 bases). Germline loops: CDR1 SGHVS, CDR2 FQNEAQ. CDR3 size: 16 residues. Trimming removed 5 bases from V and 3 bases from J, with 17 bases in between. In DNA form, the CDR3 reads TGTGCCAGCAGCCTCCGGGACCAAGCGGGTGGAAACACCATATATTTT. This gives the protein CASSLRDQAGGNTIYF.

This clonotype occurred a few times. The V gene is TRBV20-1, the J gene TRBJ2-1, with D possibly called TRBD1 or TRBD2 (5 bases each). Trimming left V 0 bases short and J 0 bases short, with 12 bases between. Germline V CDR1 and CDR2: DFQATT, SNEGSKA (reference sequence). CDR3 length: 16 amino acids. This CDR3 is CSAREVRESSYNEQFF. As DNA, the CDR3 is TGCAGTGCTAGAGAGGTCAGGGAGAGCTCCTACAATGAGCAGTTCTTC.

CDR3 residues: CSARSPDRVFGEQFF. For the CDR3, the DNA is TGCAGTGCTAGATCTCCGGACAGGGTCTTTGGTGAGCAGTTCTTC. The chain carries TRBV20-1 and TRBJ2-1, with 8 bases matching TRBD1. After removal of 2 bases from V and 9 bases from J, the junction contained 12 bases not matched to a gene. Germline V gene lookup returns CDR1 DFQATT and CDR2 SNEGSKA (reference sequence). The CDR3 is 15 residues long.

A few counts support this clonotype. V and J are TRBV20-1 and TRBJ1-3; D perhaps matches TRBD1 (6 bases). From germline, CDR1 is DFQATT and CDR2 SNEGSKA (reference sequence). V lost 5 bases, J lost 3 bases, and 8 bases lay in between. The CDR3 totals 12 residues. CDR3 in DNA: TGCAGTGCTCCAGGGGATGGAAACACCATATATTTT. Translating gives CSAPGDGNTIYF.

The V call is TRBV20-1, the J call TRBJ1-2; 9 bases are a match to TRBD1. The ends lost 3 bases at V and 6 bases at J; junction bases unmatched: 11. This CDR3 region has 15 residues. Germline V gene lookup returns CDR1 DFQATT and CDR2 SNEGSKA (reference sequence). CDR3 sequence reads: CSASLSGQGVDGYTF. Written as DNA, the CDR3 is TGCAGTGCTAGCTTGTCGGGACAGGGAGTCGATGGCTACACCTTC.

This clonotype was picked up a small number of times. This chain uses TRBV10-3 with TRBJ1-2; no reliable D call. V lost 10 bases, J lost 0 bases, and 18 bases lay in between. The CDR3 spans 15 residues. Germline V gene lookup returns CDR1 ENHRY and CDR2 SYGVKD. The CDR3 sequence is CATRSSEPTNYGYTF. The CDR3 nucleotides are TGTGCCACGCGGTCCAGCGAACCGACTAACTATGGCTACACCTTC.

The chain combines TRBV5-1 with TRBJ1-5; 9 nucleotides line up with TRBD1. The V segment lost 0 bases and the J segment 3 bases; nucleotides outside the gene matches: 1. Germline V gives CDR1 SGHRS, CDR2 YFSETQ. There are 15 residues in the CDR3. Here the CDR3 DNA reads TGCGCCAGCAGCTTGGGGACAGGGGACAATCAGCCCCAGCATTTT. Amino acids: CASSLGTGDNQPQHF.

The chain uses TRBV6-2 or TRBV6-3 and TRBJ2-1; D is undetermined. Trimming removed 6 bases from V and 2 bases from J, with 14 bases in between. Germline-derived CDR1 and CDR2 are MNHEY and SVGEGT. This CDR3 spans 15 amino acids. DNA of the CDR3: TGTGCCAGCAGGGTTTCTAGGCTTCCCTACAATGAGCAGTTCTTC. The encoded protein is CASRVSRLPYNEQFF.

The table lists this clonotype with a few counts. The chain is built from TRBV9 and TRBJ2-3, with D uncertain. Trimming removed 2 bases at V and 5 bases at J, with 12 bases between. Per the germline V gene, CDR1 is SGDLS and CDR2 is YYNGEE. The CDR3 spans 14 residues. This CDR3 is CASSVSPTGDTQYF. CDR3 sequence (DNA): TGTGCCAGCAGCGTCAGCCCGACCGGAGATACGCAGTATTTT.

J is TRBJ2-7 and V is TRBV4-3, with D perhaps being TRBD1 or TRBD2 (5 bases each). The V and J ends lost 0 bases and 6 bases respectively, with 15 bases between them. The CDR3 spans 15 residues. In germline, CDR1 is LGHNA, CDR2 YSLEER. The CDR3 loop is CASSQDRGASGEQYF. In DNA, the CDR3 is TGCGCCAGCAGCCAAGATAGGGGAGCCTCGGGCGAGCAGTACTTC.

This clonotype turned up a few times. The CDR3: CASSPRTSLRPFF. Here the CDR3 DNA reads TGCGCCAGCAGCCCTAGGACTAGTCTCCGTCCGTTCTTC. This chain links TRBV5-1 with TRBJ2-1, with 7 bases that match TRBD2. Per the germline V gene, CDR1 is SGHRS and CDR2 is YFSETQ. CDR3 length equals 13 residues. V lost 4 bases and J lost 15; bases outside the gene matches: 13.

This clonotype was counted a few times. V gene TRBV6-5 combines with J gene TRBJ2-2; 8 nucleotides line up with TRBD1. Germline trimming cut 6 bases from V and 0 bases from J; bases unmatched to any gene: 3. The CDR3 covers 15 residues. Germline-derived CDR1 and CDR2 are MNHEY and SVGAGI. The CDR3 DNA reads as TGTGCCAGCAGAAGGGGACAGGCGAACACCGGGGAGCTGTTTTTT. Translation: CASRRGQANTGELFF.

There are many counts of this clonotype. This chain links TRBV5-1 with TRBJ1-3; tentatively, D is TRBD1 (5 bases). There are 14 residues in the CDR3. Trimming removed 3 bases at V and 2 bases at J, with 9 bases between. The germline gives CDR1 SGHRS, CDR2 YFSETQ. The CDR3 DNA reads TGCGCCAGCAGCTGGACGACAGCTGGAAACACCATATATTTT. Amino acids: CASSWTTAGNTIYF.

This clonotype occurred a few times. J is TRBJ2-1 and V is TRBV3-1, with TRBD2 identical over 7 bases. Germline CDR1 LGHDT, CDR2 YNNKEL (reference sequence). V gave up 3 bases and J gave up 6 bases; unmatched junction bases: 5. The CDR3 consists of 14 residues. In nucleotides, the CDR3 is TGTGCCAGCAGCCAGAAGGGGAGGGTCAATGAGCAGTTCTTC. Amino acids: CASSQKGRVNEQFF.

This clonotype was seen repeatedly, ten times or more. The CDR3 region is CASSLPGPSNYGYTF. The CDR3 DNA reads TGTGCCAGCAGCCTCCCTGGACCGTCTAACTATGGCTACACCTTC. The genes are TRBV14 and TRBJ1-2, with no clear D. This CDR3 is 15 amino acids long. The germline V and J ends were trimmed by 4 bases and 0 bases, with 12 bases remaining between them. Germline CDR1 SGHDN, CDR2 FVKESK.